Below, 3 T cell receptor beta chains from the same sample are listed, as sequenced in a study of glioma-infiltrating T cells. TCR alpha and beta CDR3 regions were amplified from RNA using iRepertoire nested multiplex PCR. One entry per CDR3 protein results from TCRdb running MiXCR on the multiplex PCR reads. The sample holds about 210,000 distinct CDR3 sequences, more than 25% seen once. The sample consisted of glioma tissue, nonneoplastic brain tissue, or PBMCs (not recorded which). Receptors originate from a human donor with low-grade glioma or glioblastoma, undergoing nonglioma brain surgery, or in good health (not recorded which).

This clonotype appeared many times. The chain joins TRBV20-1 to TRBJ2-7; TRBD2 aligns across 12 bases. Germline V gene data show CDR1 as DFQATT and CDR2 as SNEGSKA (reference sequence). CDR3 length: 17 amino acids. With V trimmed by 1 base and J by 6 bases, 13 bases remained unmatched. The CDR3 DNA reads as TGCAGTGCTAGAGGACTAGCGGGAGTTCCTAGCGGGTCCGAGCAGTACTTC. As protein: CSARGLAGVPSGSEQYF.

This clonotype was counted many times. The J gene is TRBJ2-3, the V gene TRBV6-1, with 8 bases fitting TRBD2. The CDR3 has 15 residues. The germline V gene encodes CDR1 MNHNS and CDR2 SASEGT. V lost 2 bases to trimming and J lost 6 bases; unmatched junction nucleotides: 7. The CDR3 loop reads CASSEQQRGSDTQYF. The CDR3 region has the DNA TGTGCCAGCAGTGAACAGCAGCGGGGGTCCGATACGCAGTATTTT.

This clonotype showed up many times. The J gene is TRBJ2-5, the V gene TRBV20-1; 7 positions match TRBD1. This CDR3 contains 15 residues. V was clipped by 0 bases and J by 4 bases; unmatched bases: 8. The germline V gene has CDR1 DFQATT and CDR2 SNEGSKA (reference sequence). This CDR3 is CSARDPTGNSETQYF. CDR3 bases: TGCAGTGCTAGAGACCCGACAGGGAACTCAGAGACCCAGTACTTC.